This T cell receptor beta chain was retrieved from a study of CD8 T cells in Susac syndrome (dated by TCRdb to 2018 to 2020). Background for the entire study: Repertoire sequencing was used to test whether CD8+ T cell activation and differentiation in Susac syndrome was antigen driven.

RNA was extracted using the RNeasy kit, and about 0.45 to 1 ug of the RNA was reverse transcribed with random hexamers. The immunoSEQ multiplex PCR assay, covering 54 Vbeta and 13 Jbeta segments, was used to amplify TCR beta CDR3 regions. PCR amplification bias was corrected using a synthetic template baseline for primer optimization and computational correction. Concerning the study's data processing: Reads were annotated to V, D and J genes per IMGT and analyzed with immunoSEQ Analyzer, keeping only productive sequences. To calculate clonality, Shannon entropy was normalized by log2 of the number of productive unique sequences and then subtracted from one. For each patient and control, public and private clones were evaluated among the 100 most prevalent clones. Clones were defined as Susac-specific when absent from the healthy and MS cohorts, from approximately 970 published viral clones and from other ImmuneACCESS disease sequences. Through fastp at Q25 and MiXCR, TCRdb rebuilt clones from the public reads, retaining in-frame beta chains. Under each unique CDR3 protein, matching rows form one entry showing the most common genes and DNA. None of the V and J calls come from the authors' own analysis; TCRdb made them. In this sample the table shows more than 250,000 distinct CDR3 sequences, 92% of which occur a single time. 0.065% of the sample goes to the ten largest clones.

Comments on this clonotype: Its antigen remains undetermined. Within one base of it there is no much larger clone, and no base qualities were kept.

Peripheral blood CD8+ and CD4+ T cells from healthy donors, Susac syndrome patients and multiple sclerosis patients were profiled using high-throughput TCR beta sequencing. The multiple sclerosis controls were treatment-naive patients who had stable or active relapsing-remitting disease and met the revised McDonald criteria. Bulk CD8+ and CD4+ T cells were purified magnetically by negative isolation, whereas CD8+ TEMRA cells were enriched by FACS. Blood was drawn into EDTA tubes, processed within 24 hours, and PBMCs were isolated by density gradient centrifugation. PBMCs intended for TCR sequencing were cryopreserved in liquid nitrogen and thawed later in a water bath at 37 degrees C. A purity of at least 90% was achieved for sorted or isolated CD4+, CD8+ and CD8+ TEMRA cells. Paper-wide results and their limitations: The number of individuals in the TCR sequencing and HLA analysis was acknowledged as relatively small.

The receptor comes from a human donor with multiple sclerosis. The sequenced sample was CD4+ T cells from PBMCs.

The DNA reads TGTGCCAGCAGCAGCCACAGGGTAACCTATGGCTACACCTTC. Translated, this gives CASSSHRVTYGYTF. The rearranged chain carries TRBV7-9 and TRBJ1-2, with a tentative D gene TRBD1 over 6 matching bases. Per the germline V gene (reference sequence), SEHNR is the CDR1 and FQNEAQ is the CDR2. Its CDR3 holds 14 amino acids, cysteine through phenylalanine. This entry keeps only the CDR3 DNA: 42 bases, framed from base 1. The germline ends are 14 bases apart after V is trimmed by 5 bases and J by 4 bases. Joined to the reference TRBV7-9 and TRBJ1-2 proteins, this CDR3 gives the full variable domain: DTGVSQNPRHKITKRGQNVTFRCDPISEHNRLYWYRQTLGQGPEFLTYFQNEAQLEKSRLLSDRFSAERPKGSFSTLEIQRTEQGDSAMYLCASSSHRVTYGYTFGSGTRLTVV.